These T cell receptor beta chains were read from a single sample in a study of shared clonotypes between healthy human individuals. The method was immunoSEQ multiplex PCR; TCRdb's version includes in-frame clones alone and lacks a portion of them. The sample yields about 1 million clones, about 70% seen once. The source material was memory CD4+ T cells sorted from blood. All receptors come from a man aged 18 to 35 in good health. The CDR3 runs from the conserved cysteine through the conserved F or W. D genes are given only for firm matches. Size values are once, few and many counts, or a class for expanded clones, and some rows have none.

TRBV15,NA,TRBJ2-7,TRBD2,CATSRDPLRESSYEQYF,TGTGCCACCAGCAGAGATCCTCTGCGGGAGAGCTCCTACGAGCAGTACTTC
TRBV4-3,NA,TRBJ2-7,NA,CASSPRGGITDEQYF,TGCGCCAGCAGCCCCCGAGGGGGAATCACGGACGAGCAGTACTTC
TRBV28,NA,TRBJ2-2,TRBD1,CASNLGQGALTGELFF,TGTGCCAGCAATCTCGGACAGGGGGCTTTAACCGGGGAGCTGTTTTTT
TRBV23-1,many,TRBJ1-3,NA,CASPGPDSSGNTIYF,TGCGCCAGCCCGGGGCCGGACAGCTCTGGAAACACCATATATTTT
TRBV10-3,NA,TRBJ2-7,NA,CAISGSGLHYEQYF,TGTGCCATCAGTGGCTCCGGACTCCACTACGAGCAGTACTTC
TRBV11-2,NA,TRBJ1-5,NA,CASSNDRNQPQHF,TGTGCCAGCAGCAACGACAGGAATCAGCCCCAGCATTTT
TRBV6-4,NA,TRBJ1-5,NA,CASSDSKIPGDSNQPQHF,TGTGCCAGCAGTGACTCGAAAATCCCGGGGGATAGCAATCAGCCCCAGCATTTT
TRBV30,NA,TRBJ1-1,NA,CAWSVSGRTEAFF,TGTGCCTGGAGTGTATCAGGGAGGACTGAAGCTTTCTTT
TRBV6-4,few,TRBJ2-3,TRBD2,CASMIPKRGQYTDTQYF,TGTGCCAGCATGATACCCAAGCGGGGGCAGTACACAGATACGCAGTATTTT
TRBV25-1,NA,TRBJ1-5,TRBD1,CASSPTGGQGNNQPQHF,TGTGCCAGCAGCCCGACAGGGGGACAGGGGAACAATCAGCCCCAGCATTTT
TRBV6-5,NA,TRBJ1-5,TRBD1,CASSPTGGWQPQHF,TGTGCCAGCAGTCCTACAGGGGGCTGGCAGCCCCAGCATTTT
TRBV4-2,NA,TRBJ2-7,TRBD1,CASSQVRDSSYEQYF,TGTGCCAGCAGCCAAGTCCGGGACAGCTCCTACGAGCAGTACTTC
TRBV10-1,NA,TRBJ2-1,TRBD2,CASSESNGGANEQFF,TGCGCCAGCAGTGAATCTAACGGGGGGGCCAATGAGCAGTTCTTC
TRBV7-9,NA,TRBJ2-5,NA,CASSSSGDSAARETQYF,TGTGCCAGCAGCTCCTCGGGGGACAGCGCCGCACGTGAGACCCAGTACTTC
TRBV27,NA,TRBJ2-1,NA,CASSLGWDSYNEQFF,TGTGCCAGCAGTTTAGGCTGGGACTCCTACAATGAGCAGTTCTTC
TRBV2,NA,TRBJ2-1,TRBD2,CASHIGLAGYNEQFF,TGTGCCAGCCACATTGGGTTAGCGGGGTACAATGAGCAGTTCTTC
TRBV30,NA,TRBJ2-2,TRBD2,CAWTRGGNTGELFF,TGTGCCTGGACGCGCGGGGGGAACACCGGGGAGCTGTTTTTT
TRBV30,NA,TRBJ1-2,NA,CAWTLQRTYGYTF,TGTGCCTGGACTCTACAGAGAACCTATGGCTACACCTTC
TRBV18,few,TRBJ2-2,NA,CASSPGTVNTGELFF,TGTGCCAGCTCACCCGGGACGGTGAACACCGGGGAGCTGTTTTTT
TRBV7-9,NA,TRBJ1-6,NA,CASSRGLRDSPLHF,TGTGCCAGCAGCAGGGGGTTACGGGATTCACCCCTCCACTTT
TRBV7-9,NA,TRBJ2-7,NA,CASSFPGTEQYF,TGTGCCAGCAGCTTCCCGGGTACCGAGCAGTACTTC
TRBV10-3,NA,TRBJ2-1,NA,CAISVGPSDEQFF,TGTGCCATCAGTGTAGGCCCCTCCGATGAGCAGTTCTTC
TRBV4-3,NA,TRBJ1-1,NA,CASSSDPTGNTEAFF,TGCGCCAGCAGCTCCGATCCGACAGGGAACACTGAAGCTTTCTTT
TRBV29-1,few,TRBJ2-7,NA,CSVGGPGFEQYF,TGCAGCGTTGGGGGGCCGGGTTTCGAGCAGTACTTC
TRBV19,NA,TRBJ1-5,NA,CASSPPPGPRRGQPQHF,TGTGCCAGTAGTCCTCCCCCGGGACCTAGGAGAGGTCAGCCCCAGCATTTT
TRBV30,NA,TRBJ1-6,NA,CAWGGGSPLHF,TGTGCCTGGGGGGGAGGTTCACCCCTCCACTTT
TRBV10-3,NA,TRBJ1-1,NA,CAISYRYDTEAFF,TGTGCCATCAGTTACAGGTACGACACTGAAGCTTTCTTT
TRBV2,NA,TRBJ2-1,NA,CASSAAGQFF,TGTGCCAGCAGTGCGGCGGGGCAGTTCTTC
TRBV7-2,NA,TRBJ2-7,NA,CASSSQGYEQYF,TGTGCCAGCAGCTCTCAGGGTTACGAGCAGTACTTC
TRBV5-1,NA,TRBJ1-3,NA,CASSNPGGGSGNTIYF,TGCGCCAGCAGCAACCCGGGGGGAGGATCGGGAAACACCATATATTTT
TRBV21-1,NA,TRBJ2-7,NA,CASSKWGKWGHPNTTYEQYF,TGTGCCAGCAGCAAATGGGGCAAATGGGGACACCCGAATACAACCTACGAGCAGTACTTC
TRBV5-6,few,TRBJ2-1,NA,CASSMYTSSYNEQFF,TGTGCCAGCAGCATGTACACCAGCTCCTACAATGAGCAGTTCTTC
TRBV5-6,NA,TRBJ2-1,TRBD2,CASSSRLAGYNEQFF,TGTGCCAGCAGCTCTCGACTAGCAGGATACAATGAGCAGTTCTTC
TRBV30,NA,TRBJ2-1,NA,CASIGSGNEQFF,TGTGCGTCTATAGGAAGTGGGAATGAGCAGTTCTTC
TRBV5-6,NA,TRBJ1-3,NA,CASSLMAGGSGNTIYF,TGTGCCAGCAGCTTGATGGCAGGAGGCTCTGGAAACACCATATATTTT
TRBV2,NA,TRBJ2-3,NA,CASSEALTTDTQYF,TGTGCCAGCAGTGAAGCGCTTACCACAGATACGCAGTATTTT
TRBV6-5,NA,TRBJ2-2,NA,CASSYSRGVNTGELFF,TGTGCCAGCAGTTACTCCCGCGGGGTGAACACCGGGGAGCTGTTTTTT
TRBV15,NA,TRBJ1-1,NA,CATSRGILGFEAFF,TGTGCCACCAGCAGAGGAATATTGGGATTTGAAGCTTTCTTT
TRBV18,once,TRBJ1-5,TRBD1,CASSPAGGNSNQPQHF,TGTGCCAGCTCACCCGCAGGGGGTAATAGCAATCAGCCCCAGCATTTT
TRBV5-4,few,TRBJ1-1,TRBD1,CASSPDRGRTEAFF,TGTGCCAGCAGCCCGGACAGGGGGCGAACTGAAGCTTTCTTT
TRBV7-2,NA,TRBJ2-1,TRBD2,CASSLAASGGYNEQFF,TGTGCCAGCAGCTTAGCGGCTAGCGGGGGCTACAATGAGCAGTTCTTC
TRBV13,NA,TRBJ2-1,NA,CASSSLWDEQFF,TGTGCCAGCAGTTCCCTCTGGGATGAGCAGTTCTTC
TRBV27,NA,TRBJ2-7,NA,CASSLSRAAAYEQYF,TGTGCCAGCAGCCTATCAAGGGCGGCGGCCTACGAGCAGTACTTC
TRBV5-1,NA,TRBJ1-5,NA,CASSLGGLSNQPQHF,TGCGCCAGCAGCTTGGGAGGGCTTAGCAATCAGCCCCAGCATTTT
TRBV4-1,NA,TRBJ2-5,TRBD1,CASSLGQGENQYF,TGCGCCAGCAGCCTCGGACAGGGAGAGAACCAGTACTTC
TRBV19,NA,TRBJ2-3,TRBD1,CASSGRGHSTDTQYF,TGTGCCTCGTCGGGCAGGGGGCATAGCACAGATACGCAGTATTTT
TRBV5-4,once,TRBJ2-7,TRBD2,CASSPPTSGSTEQYF,TGTGCCAGCAGCCCCCCCACTAGCGGGAGTACCGAGCAGTACTTC
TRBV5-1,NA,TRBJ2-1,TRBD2,CASSLMASGMIPNEQFF,TGCGCCAGCAGCTTAATGGCTAGCGGGATGATACCGAATGAGCAGTTCTTC
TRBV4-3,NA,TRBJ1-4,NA,CASSLRVGEKLFF,TGCGCCAGCAGCCTTAGGGTTGGTGAAAAACTGTTTTTT
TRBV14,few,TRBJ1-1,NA,CASSLFMNAEAFF,TGTGCCAGCAGCCTTTTCATGAACGCTGAAGCTTTCTTT
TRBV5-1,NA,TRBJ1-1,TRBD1,CASSVRGRSGGTEAFF,TGCGCCAGCAGCGTCAGGGGGAGAAGTGGAGGGACTGAAGCTTTCTTT